This TCR beta chain was identified in a study of beta chain features in type 1 diabetes. Study conclusions and caveats: Moderately but significantly shorter TCRB CDR3s were found in Type 1 diabetes patients in all four CD4+ subsets.

J was trimmed by 5 bases and V by 4 bases; bases with no gene match: 7. The germline V gene encodes CDR1 SGHRS and CDR2 YFSETQ. This CDR3 comprises 14 residues. Details on this clone: Its antigen is unknown.

The sequenced template was cDNA made from the entire isolated RNA. Sequencing was performed with immunoSEQ multiplex PCR; in TCRdb, only in-frame clones are kept and a portion is missing. The sample holds 250,000 or so clones, about 14% seen once. The source material was naive CD4+ T cells from blood. The rearrangement uses TRBV5-1 and TRBJ2-7; 9 nucleotides align to TRBD1. This receptor was identified in a man aged 25 to 45 with type 1 diabetes. In DNA form, the CDR3 reads TGCGCCAGCAGCGGCGGACAGGGGCTCAACGAGCAGTACTTC. The encoded protein is CASSGGQGLNEQYF. Complete variable domain (other parts from reference TRBV5-1 and TRBJ2-7): KAGVTQTPRYLIKTRGQQVTLSCSPISGHRSVSWYQQTPGQGLQFLFEYFSETQRNKGNFPGRFSGRQFSNSRSEMNVSTLELGDSALYLCASSGGQGLNEQYFGPGTRLTVT.